Shown below are 17 T cell receptor beta chains from a single sample sequenced in a study of CD8+ T cells in alopecia areata. It was cDNA, reverse transcribed from extracted RNA, that served as the sequencing template. Clones were sequenced by immunoSEQ multiplex PCR, and TCRdb holds only the in-frame ones, with some missing. The data contain 200,000 to 250,000 clones, approximately 72% of them singletons. As to treatment: oral pan-JAK inhibitor, 5-10 mg twice daily. This sample comprised CD4+ T cells sorted from blood, obtained around week 44, from a patient treated with tofacitinib. These receptors all stem from a human donor with alopecia areata.

The gene calls are TRBV19 and TRBJ2-7; 8 bases match TRBD1. V gave up 8 bases and J gave up 7 bases; unmatched junction bases: 10. The germline V gene encodes CDR1 LNHDA and CDR2 SQIVND (reference sequence). The CDR3 loop spans 13 amino acids. CDR3 nucleotides: TGTGCCAGTGGACCAGGGGGCCGGGTGGAGCAGTACTTC. This encodes CASGPGGRVEQYF.

The V and J genes are TRBV7-2 and TRBJ2-3; no reliable D call. This CDR3 contains 12 residues. Deletions cut 3 bases from V and 3 bases from J, with 4 bases between. Germline V lookup: CDR1 SGHTA, CDR2 FQGNSA. The DNA for the CDR3 is TGTGCCAGCAGCTTTATGACAGATACGCAGTATTTT. Protein sequence: CASSFMTDTQYF. Together with reference TRBV7-2 and TRBJ2-3, the CDR3 gives the full variable domain: GAGVSQSPSNKVTEKGKDVELRCDPISGHTALYWYRQSLGQGLEFLIYFQGNSAPDKSGLPSDRFSAERTGGSVSTLTIQRTQQEDSAVYLCASSFMTDTQYFGPGTRLTVL.

The rearrangement joins TRBV15 to TRBJ2-1, with D tentatively TRBD1 (5 bases). V gave up 4 bases and J gave up 9 bases, with 13 bases separating them. The CDR3 consists of 13 residues. Looked up from germline, CDR1 is LNHNV and CDR2 is YYDKDF (reference sequence). Here the CDR3 reads CATSTDTGSEQFF. The CDR3 bases are TGTGCCACCAGCACCGATACAGGTTCTGAGCAGTTCTTC.

The rearrangement uses TRBV5-1 and TRBJ2-1, with a weak D call TRBD1 (8 bases). Germline V CDR1 and CDR2: SGHRS, YFSETQ. V was shortened by 4 bases and J by 8 bases, with 22 bases between the two germline ends. The length of the CDR3 is 16 residues. For the CDR3, the DNA is TGCGCCAGCAGCACCGGACAGGGAGGGTCGTACGATGAGCAGTTCTTC. Encoded protein: CASSTGQGGSYDEQFF.

The V and J genes are TRBV4-3 and TRBJ2-4, with 9 bases lining up with TRBD2. J lost 1 base, V lost 2 bases, and 9 bases had no gene match. Germline CDR1 reads LGHNA; CDR2 reads YSLEER. CDR3 length equals 18 residues. The CDR3 here is CASSQFVGGGAAKNIQYF. The DNA for the CDR3 is TGCGCCAGCAGCCAATTTGTCGGCGGGGGGGCGGCCAAAAACATTCAGTACTTC.

This chain connects TRBV18 to TRBJ1-1; D unclear. Germline V lookup: CDR1 KGHSH, CDR2 LQKENI. The CDR3 runs 13 residues. Deletions cut 5 bases from V and 1 base from J, with 8 bases between. DNA for the CDR3: TGTGCCAGCTCATGGACCGGGAACACTGAAGCTTTCTTT. It is translated as CASSWTGNTEAFF.

The sample holds a few counts of this clone. V gene TRBV6-1 combines with J gene TRBJ2-3; possibly TRBD1 or TRBD2 for D (5 bases each). This CDR3 is built from 16 residues. In germline, CDR1 is MNHNS, CDR2 SASEGT. Between the trimmed V and J ends, which lost 1 base and 3 bases, there was a span of 14 bases. CDR3 nucleotide sequence: TGTGCCAGCAGTGAAGATCAGGGATGGAGGACAGATACGCAGTATTTT. Encoded protein: CASSEDQGWRTDTQYF.

V gene TRBV6-6 combines with J gene TRBJ1-2; the D is unclear. Germline assignment: CDR1 MNHNY and CDR2 SVGAGI (reference sequence). The V gene lost 4 bases and the J gene lost 6 bases, with 9 bases spanning the gap. The CDR3 runs 12 residues. The chain's CDR3 is CASSSPRDGYTF. In DNA form, the CDR3 reads TGTGCCAGCAGTTCCCCTCGGGATGGCTACACCTTC.

The chain is built from TRBV25-1 and TRBJ2-3, with 7 positions matching TRBD1. V gave up 6 bases and J gave up 4 bases; unmatched junction bases: 4. This CDR3 contains 13 residues. The V gene's germline CDR1 is MGHDK and CDR2 SYGVNS. DNA of the CDR3: TGTGCCAGCAGGCAGACAGGGTCAGATACGCAGTATTTT. This gives the protein CASRQTGSDTQYF. The full variable domain, with the rest looked up from reference TRBV25-1 and TRBJ2-3, is EADIYQTPRYLVIGTGKKITLECSQTMGHDKMYWYQQDPGMELHLIHYSYGVNSTEKGDLSSESTVSRIRTEHFPLTLESARPSHTSQYLCASRQTGSDTQYFGPGTRLTVL.

Details on this clone: The same CDR3 can be traced to other DNA sequences in this sample. The chain is built from TRBV29-1 and TRBJ1-1; unclear D gene. Trimming shortened V by 1 base and J by 0 bases, and 6 bases separated the two germline ends. The germline CDR1 and CDR2 sequences are SQVTM and ANQGSEA. This CDR3 spans 13 amino acids. DNA of the CDR3: TGCAGCGTTGAAGGGCGGATGAACACTGAAGCTTTCTTT. This encodes CSVEGRMNTEAFF.

V is TRBV29-1 and J is TRBJ2-7; 8 bases align to TRBD1. V was clipped by 7 bases and J by 5 bases; unmatched bases: 7. The CDR3 is 12 amino acids. Germline V gene lookup returns CDR1 SQVTM and CDR2 ANQGSEA. CDR3 protein: CSADRGRNEQYF. In nucleotides, the CDR3 is TGCAGCGCCGACAGGGGTCGGAACGAGCAGTACTTC.

This clone came up a few times. The junction differs from germline at one of its ends, possibly a read error. The chain joins TRBV19 to TRBJ2-1; TRBD1 might be the D (7 bases). This CDR3 is built from 11 residues. Germline V gives CDR1 LNHDA, CDR2 SQIVND (reference sequence). The DNA of the CDR3 is TGTGCCATCCGCCAGGGGGGCTCCCAGATCTTC. Amino acids: CAIRQGGSQIF.

The chain couples TRBV29-1 to TRBJ2-3; D possibly corresponds to TRBD2 (5 bases). Between the trimmed V and J ends, which lost 8 bases and 4 bases, there was a span of 19 bases. The germline V gene has CDR1 SQVTM and CDR2 ANQGSEA. The CDR3 is 14 residues long. The CDR3 DNA reads as TGCAGCTCGGGCGGGTGGCCACCAGCAGATACGCAGTATTTT. Translating it yields CSSGGWPPADTQYF.

This sequence joins TRBV7-9 and TRBJ1-5; tentatively, D is TRBD1 (5 bases). CDR3 length: 14 residues. Germline V gives CDR1 SEHNR, CDR2 FQNEAQ (reference sequence). The germline V and J ends were trimmed by 7 bases and 1 base, with 11 bases remaining between them. Here the CDR3 reads CASTNQGSNQPQHF. DNA of the CDR3: TGTGCCAGCACCAATCAGGGAAGCAATCAGCCCCAGCATTTT.

The chain recombines TRBV6-5 with TRBJ2-1, with TRBD2 matching 8 bases. The CDR3 extends over 16 amino acids. Trimming removed 4 bases from V and 0 bases from J; junction bases left unmatched: 5. Germline assignment: CDR1 MNHEY and CDR2 SVGAGI. The CDR3 coding sequence is TGTGCCAGCAGTTCCACGAGCGGGGGCTCCTACAATGAGCAGTTCTTC. Translation: CASSSTSGGSYNEQFF.

The chain recombines TRBV6-6 with TRBJ2-1; 10 bases align to TRBD2. The CDR3 spans 14 residues. The V gene's germline CDR1 is MNHNY and CDR2 SVGAGI (reference sequence). CDR3 DNA: TGTTCCGCGGAGGGAGCGGGGGGGCGGAATGAGCAGTTCTTC. Its translation is CSAEGAGGRNEQFF.

The chain joins TRBV25-1 to TRBJ1-2, with 9 bases identical to TRBD1. Per the germline V gene, CDR1 is MGHDK and CDR2 is SYGVNS. The CDR3 totals 15 residues. V gave up 2 bases and J gave up 6 bases; unmatched junction bases: 7. CDR3 bases: TGTGCCAGCAGTGAACCGGGACAGGGAAAAGATGGCTACACCTTC. It is translated as CASSEPGQGKDGYTF.